The next 11 T cell receptor beta chains were all read from a single sample in a study of T-cell memory formation after mild COVID-19. One entry per CDR3 protein results from TCRdb running MiXCR on the 5' RACE reads. The data contain 150,000 or so distinct CDR3 sequences, 31% of them singletons. The sample consisted of PBMCs or a T cell subset sorted from them (not recorded which). The receptor set was obtained from an adult woman who had mild COVID-19 (a few samples of this study predate the infection). Cell type and time point are not known.

This clonotype was counted only a few times. The chain uses TRBV10-3 and TRBJ1-1, with D possibly matching TRBD1 (6 bases). The V and J ends lost 6 bases and 4 bases respectively, with 15 bases between them. Germline loops: CDR1 ENHRY, CDR2 SYGVKD. The CDR3 loop spans 14 amino acids. This chain's CDR3 is CAIRGGAGPTEAFF. The CDR3 nucleotides are TGTGCCATCAGAGGGGGGGCTGGTCCCACTGAAGCTTTCTTT.

A few counts support this clonotype. This sequence joins TRBV5-1 and TRBJ1-5; no firm D call. CDR1 and CDR2 from the germline V gene are SGHRS and YFSETQ. Trimming pared 3 bases from V and 3 bases from J, leaving 10 bases between. The CDR3 loop spans 14 amino acids. In DNA, the CDR3 is TGCGCCAGCAGCTCTTCCAGTACCAATCAGCCCCAGCATTTT. Encoded protein: CASSSSSTNQPQHF.

The rearrangement joins TRBV29-1 to TRBJ2-7, with D maybe TRBD1 (6 bases). V was trimmed by 7 bases and J by 1 base, leaving 17 bases between them. Per germline, CDR1 SQVTM and CDR2 ANQGSEA. The CDR3 has 14 amino acids. The CDR3 DNA reads as TGCAGCGCTAGGACAGCGCCCTCATCCTACGAGCAGTACTTC. Protein sequence: CSARTAPSSYEQYF.

The chain employs TRBV29-1 and TRBJ1-2; TRBD1 is a possible D gene (5 bases). The CDR3 extends over 12 amino acids. Per the germline V gene, CDR1 is SQVTM and CDR2 is ANQGSEA. V lost 7 bases and J 4 bases, leaving 13 bases between the germline ends. CDR3: CSARGPGYGYTF. Here the CDR3 DNA reads TGCAGCGCAAGGGGTCCGGGCTATGGCTACACCTTC. The full variable domain, with the rest looked up from reference TRBV29-1 and TRBJ1-2, is SAVISQKPSRDICQRGTSLTIQCQVDSQVTMMFWYRQQPGQSLTLIATANQGSEATYESGFVIDKFPISRPNLTFSTLTVSNMSPEDSSIYLCSARGPGYGYTFGSGTRLTVV.

V gene TRBV5-1 combines with J gene TRBJ2-7; 7 bases line up with TRBD1. This CDR3 region has 13 residues. V was clipped by 2 bases and J by 3 bases; unmatched bases: 2. Germline values: CDR1 SGHRS, CDR2 YFSETQ. The CDR3 bases are TGCGCCAGCAGCTTCACAGGGGACTACGAGCAGTACTTC. Its protein is CASSFTGDYEQYF. Full variable domain (rest looked up from reference TRBV5-1 and TRBJ2-7): KAGVTQTPRYLIKTRGQQVTLSCSPISGHRSVSWYQQTPGQGLQFLFEYFSETQRNKGNFPGRFSGRQFSNSRSEMNVSTLELGDSALYLCASSFTGDYEQYFGPGTRLTVT.

J is TRBJ1-2 and V is TRBV20-1; 8 bases are shared with TRBD1. The CDR3 runs to 16 residues. In germline, CDR1 is DFQATT, CDR2 SNEGSKA (reference sequence). Trimming took 4 bases from V and 2 from J; bases not matched to a gene: 12. CDR3 sequence reads: CSATTMGTGSNYGYTF. CDR3 in DNA: TGCAGTGCTACGACAATGGGGACAGGCAGCAACTATGGCTACACCTTC.

The J gene is TRBJ1-2, the V gene TRBV30, with D possibly TRBD1 on 6 matching bases. Germline CDR1 GTSNPN, CDR2 SVGIG (reference sequence). V shed 2 bases and J shed 3 bases, with 16 bases lying between them. This CDR3 has 15 residues. The CDR3, as DNA: TGTGCCTGGAGTCCTGGAGACAGGCTGGACTATGGCTACACCTTC. Translating it yields CAWSPGDRLDYGYTF.

This clonotype showed up just a few times. The chain joins TRBV15 to TRBJ2-3, with 14 bases identical to TRBD2. V dropped 5 bases and J dropped 1; count of bases not matched to a gene: 5. CDR3 length: 17 amino acids. From germline, CDR1 is LNHNV and CDR2 YYDKDF (reference sequence). The CDR3 nucleotides are TGTGCCACCAGCCGGGGACTAGCGGGGGCCCGCACAGATACGCAGTATTTT. Protein sequence: CATSRGLAGARTDTQYF.

The chain joins TRBV29-1 to TRBJ2-2, with 7 bases aligning to TRBD1. CDR1 and CDR2 from the germline V gene are SQVTM and ANQGSEA. There are 14 residues in the CDR3. CDR3 bases: TGCAGTGGGGCTTGGGACAGGAACACCGGGGAGCTGTTTTTT. Amino acids: CSGAWDRNTGELFF.

This clonotype was seen at least ten times. The J gene is TRBJ2-1, the V gene TRBV24-1, with TRBD2 matching over 11 bases. The CDR3 is 19 residues long. After removal of 4 bases from V and 0 bases from J, the junction contained 10 bases not matched to a gene. CDR1 KGHDR and CDR2 SFDVKD come from the germline V gene. CDR3 protein: CATSEPGLAAKSSYNEQFF. The CDR3 nucleotides are TGTGCCACCAGTGAGCCGGGACTAGCGGCAAAGAGCTCCTACAATGAGCAGTTCTTC.

This clonotype came up once. V and J are TRBV7-7 and TRBJ2-1, with 10 nucleotides matching TRBD1. Trimming removed 3 bases from V and 5 bases from J; junction bases left unmatched: 4. CDR1 is SSHAT and CDR2 is FNYEAQ in the germline V gene (reference sequence). CDR3 length: 15 residues. This CDR3 is CASSFGTGVNNEQFF. For the CDR3, the DNA is TGTGCCAGCAGCTTCGGGACAGGGGTTAACAATGAGCAGTTCTTC. The variable domain in full, completed from reference TRBV7-7 and TRBJ2-1, reads GAGVSQSPRYKVTKRGQDVTLRCDPISSHATLYWYQQALGQGPEFLTYFNYEAQPDKSGLPSDRFSAERPEGSISTLTIQRTEQRDSAMYRCASSFGTGVNNEQFFGPGTRLTVL.